This T cell receptor beta chain was identified during a study of identical twins. Trimming removed 3 bases from V and 0 bases from J; junction bases left unmatched: 13. The CDR3 is 21 residues long. Germline V CDR1 and CDR2: LNHDA, SQIVND (reference sequence). Unique molecular identifiers were in the cDNA, with template-switch universal primer binding. Using its own MiXCR run on the 5' RACE reads, TCRdb lists one record per CDR3 protein. The sample yields about 280,000 distinct CDR3 sequences, roughly 8.6% seen once. The sample was also linked to a second study, of yellow fever vaccine responses in identical twins. This second report adds: Twins' vaccine T cell response reportedly seemed partly convergent, partly personalized.

This receptor was identified in a woman younger than 35 in good health. Sequenced: memory (CD45RO+) T cells sorted from blood. The chain is built from TRBV19 and TRBJ2-1, with TRBD2 identical over 14 bases. This chain's CDR3 is CASSIETSGRVLKRSYNEQFF. For the CDR3, the DNA is TGTGCCAGTAGTATCGAGACTAGCGGGAGGGTCCTGAAACGCTCCTACAATGAGCAGTTCTTC.